A single sample gave rise to the 5 T cell receptor beta chains below, sequenced in a study of beta chain features in type 1 diabetes. The study reverse transcribed the entire isolated RNA, so it sequenced expressed TCRB transcripts. Libraries were prepared by immunoSEQ multiplex PCR; TCRdb keeps only in-frame clonotypes and omits some of them. The profile shows under 850,000 clones, over 10% of them singletons. Study-wide points: Significant though moderate, a shortening of TCRB CDR3s appeared in all four CD4+ subsets of Type 1 diabetes patients.

These receptors are not linked to any known antigen. The sequenced material came from naive CD4+ T cells from blood. The receptors come from a man aged 18 to 30 with type 1 diabetes.

This clone was seen only a few times. V usage is TRBV5-1 and J usage is TRBJ1-5; D remains ambiguous. This CDR3 comprises 16 residues. V shed 1 base and J shed 4 bases, with 15 bases lying between them. From germline, CDR1 is SGHRS and CDR2 YFSETQ. CDR3 loop: CASSLYPEAWNQPQHF. Written as DNA, the CDR3 is TGCGCCAGCAGCTTGTATCCAGAGGCGTGGAATCAGCCCCAGCATTTT.

This clone has just a few counts. The rearrangement joins TRBV29-1 to TRBJ1-2, with D maybe TRBD1 (6 bases). Trimming took 1 base from V and 8 from J, leaving 11 bases between them. The CDR3 has 12 residues. Germline CDR1 reads SQVTM; CDR2 reads ANQGSEA. The CDR3 bases are TGCAGCGTTGAAGGAGAGGGGGACGGCTACACCTTC. Amino acids: CSVEGEGDGYTF.

The chain has TRBV6-5 and TRBJ2-7, with D unclear. This CDR3 spans 13 amino acids. Trimming stripped 5 bases from V and 1 base from J, with 9 bases between. Germline-derived CDR1 and CDR2 are MNHEY and SVGAGI. CDR3 protein: CASSPAGSYEQYF. The CDR3, as DNA: TGTGCCAGCAGTCCCGCCGGGTCCTACGAGCAGTACTTC.

This clone was detected only a few times. The gene calls are TRBV5-1 and TRBJ2-5; a weak D match, TRBD2 (6 bases). V lost 3 bases to trimming and J lost 1 base, with 13 bases between them. The CDR3 has 15 residues. Germline V lookup: CDR1 SGHRS, CDR2 YFSETQ. For the CDR3, the DNA is TGCGCCAGCAGCTACCCCGACGGGGGCCAAGAGACCCAGTACTTC. Protein: CASSYPDGGQETQYF.

The chain uses TRBV11-2 and TRBJ2-1, with TRBD1 matching 9 bases. This CDR3 spans 15 amino acids. The junction had 6 bases not matched to a gene; V was cut back by 5 bases and J by 4 bases. The germline V gene has CDR1 SGHAT and CDR2 FQNNGV. CDR3 bases: TGTGCCAGCAGCCCTACAGGGGGCGGATACAATGAGCAGTTCTTC. Translating it yields CASSPTGGGYNEQFF.